This TCR beta chain was found in a study of shared clonotypes between healthy human individuals. Naive CD8 populations comprised CD45RO-negative cells positively selected for CCR7, excluding terminally differentiated effector memory CD45RA+ cells. The data were produced by immunoSEQ multiplex PCR, yet TCRdb's version contains in-frame clones alone and is incomplete. The table has more than 2 million clones, about 94% seen once. As for this clone: No antigen is known for it.

Study-level points and caveats: Naive subsets typically showed greater estimated richness than memory subsets.

Unmatched junction bases numbered 5, after V lost 6 bases and J lost 0 bases. The germline CDR1 and CDR2 sequences are WNHNN and SYGVQD (reference sequence). The CDR3 totals 16 residues. This clonotype was obtained from a man between 18 and 35 years old in good health. Some clones in this sample may be carry-over from other donors' samples. The rearrangement joins TRBV10-1 to TRBJ2-4; 10 bases align to TRBD1. The sequencing sample was made of naive CD8+ T cells from PBMCs. CDR3 bases: TGCGCCAGCAGCCCCGACAGGGGGCGAGCCAAAAACATTCAGTACTTC. Amino acids: CASSPDRGRAKNIQYF.